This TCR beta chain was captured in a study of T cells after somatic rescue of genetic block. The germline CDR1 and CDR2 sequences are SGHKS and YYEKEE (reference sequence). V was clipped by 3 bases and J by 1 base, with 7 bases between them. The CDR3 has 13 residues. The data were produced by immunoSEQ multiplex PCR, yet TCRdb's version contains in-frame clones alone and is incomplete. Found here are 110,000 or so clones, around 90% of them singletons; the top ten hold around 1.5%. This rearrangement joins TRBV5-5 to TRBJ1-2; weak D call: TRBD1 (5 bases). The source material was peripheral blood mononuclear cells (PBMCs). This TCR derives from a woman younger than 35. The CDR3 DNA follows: TGTGCCAGCAGCTCGGGGGGTAACTATGGCTACACCTTC. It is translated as CASSSGGNYGYTF.